Each of the 9 T cell receptor beta chains below was sequenced from the same sample in a study of preoperative IRX-2 immunotherapy in early breast cancer. Data came from immunoSEQ multiplex PCR; TCRdb stores just in-frame clones and leaves some out. This table holds 75,000 to 100,000 clones, roughly 90% found once. Specified treatment: preoperative locoregional IRX-2 cytokine immunotherapy. The input for sequencing was tumor tissue, taken after IRX-2 immunotherapy. The receptors shown here come from a human donor with breast cancer.

V and J are TRBV18 and TRBJ1-3, with D uncertain. The V and J ends lost 3 bases and 2 bases respectively, with 11 bases between them. There are 15 residues in the CDR3. Germline CDR1 KGHSH, CDR2 LQKENI. In DNA, the CDR3 is TGTGCCAGCTCACCGCGCAAAGCGGCTGGAAACACCATATATTTT. Amino acids: CASSPRKAAGNTIYF.

This clone was counted a single time. The chain has TRBV28 and TRBJ1-5; D might be TRBD1 (6 bases). V lost 6 bases to trimming and J lost 2 bases, with 14 bases between them. The CDR3 covers 15 residues. CDR1 MDHEN and CDR2 SYDVKM come from the germline V gene. CDR3 DNA sequence: TGTGCCAGCAGAACGGCGTCAGGGGGCAATCAGCCCCAGCATTTT. Protein sequence: CASRTASGGNQPQHF.

The V and J genes are TRBV5-1 and TRBJ1-1; 10 bases align to TRBD1. After removal of 3 bases from V and 7 bases from J, the junction contained 9 bases not matched to a gene. The germline V gene has CDR1 SGHRS and CDR2 YFSETQ. There are 15 residues in the CDR3. The CDR3 sequence: CASSYFPGQGYEAFF. Here the CDR3 DNA reads TGCGCCAGCAGCTATTTTCCGGGACAGGGGTATGAAGCTTTCTTT.

The chain uses TRBV29-1 and TRBJ2-5; 7 bases fit TRBD1. Germline V gene sequence: CDR1 SQVTM, CDR2 ANQGSEA. With V trimmed by 6 bases and J by 7 bases, 8 bases remained unmatched. The CDR3 totals 12 residues. CDR3 in DNA: TGCAGCGTCCGAACAGGGGAAGGGACCCAGTACTTC. This encodes CSVRTGEGTQYF.

The rearrangement links TRBV28 to TRBJ2-6; a weak D match, TRBD1 (6 bases). V was shortened by 7 bases and J by 0 bases, with 13 bases between the two germline ends. The CDR3 is made up of 16 amino acids. The germline V gene has CDR1 MDHEN and CDR2 SYDVKM. CDR3 amino acids: CASKGETNSGANVLTF. The CDR3 DNA is TGTGCCAGCAAGGGGGAGACTAACTCTGGGGCCAACGTCCTGACTTTC.

The chain uses TRBV28 and TRBJ1-3; D gene ambiguous. This CDR3 spans 15 amino acids. V was cut by 6 bases and J by 0 bases, with 12 bases left in between. The germline CDR1 and CDR2 sequences are MDHEN and SYDVKM. CDR3: CASSLGRISGNTIYF. CDR3 bases: TGTGCCAGCAGCTTGGGTCGTATCTCTGGAAACACCATATATTTT.

CDR3 in amino acids: CASSSYTPVGSGNTIYF. The CDR3 DNA follows: TGTGCCAGCAGTTCGTATACACCAGTCGGTAGTGGAAACACCATATATTTT. The chain joins TRBV28 to TRBJ1-3; the D is unclear. The CDR3 sequence is 17 residues long. The V gene's germline CDR1 is MDHEN and CDR2 SYDVKM. With 4 bases removed from V and 3 bases from J, the gap between germline ends came to 19 bases.

This clone turned up a few times. This chain joins TRBV7-6 and TRBJ1-1; 7 bases align to TRBD1. From germline, CDR1 is SGHVS and CDR2 FNYEAQ. This CDR3 comprises 15 residues. J was trimmed by 3 bases and V by 3 bases; bases with no gene match: 7. The chain's CDR3 is CASSLGDSSYTEAFF. The CDR3 DNA reads as TGTGCCAGCAGCTTGGGGGACAGTAGTTACACTGAAGCTTTCTTT.

The chain links TRBV6-4 to TRBJ1-1, with TRBD1 matching 9 bases. The germline V gene has CDR1 MRHNA and CDR2 SNTAGT. CDR3 length: 13 amino acids. The ends lost 5 bases at V and 8 bases at J; junction bases unmatched: 6. CDR3 loop: CASSYPGTGEAFF. The CDR3 DNA reads as TGTGCCAGCAGTTACCCCGGGACAGGGGAAGCTTTCTTT.